The clone carrying this T cell receptor (beta chain) was counted ten times or more. This CDR3 is 14 amino acids long. Germline V gives CDR1 SGHTA, CDR2 FQGNSA. V was trimmed by 2 bases and J by 5 bases, leaving 12 bases between them. The authors prepared the TCRbeta library with unique molecular identifiers. MiXCR, applied by TCRdb to the PCR reads, yields one record per CDR3 protein. The sample records about 72,000 distinct CDR3 sequences, just under 7.5% being singletons. This entry comes from a study of T-cell reconstitution after alpha-beta-depleted transplantation in children. V usage is TRBV7-2 and J usage is TRBJ1-2; weak D call: TRBD1 (6 bases). The sequencing here drew on PBMCs from the stem cell graft donor, taken from the stem cell graft. The TCR originated in a human donor who donated a stem cell graft to a child with acute lymphoblastic leukemia. CDR3 nucleotide sequence: TGTGCCAGCAGCTTAACAGGGAAAACGTATGGCTACACCTTC. This sequence encodes CASSLTGKTYGYTF.